This note documents a single TCR beta chain sequence. The CDR3 spans 14 residues. V shed 7 bases, J shed 6 bases, and the junction held 8 bases outside the gene matches. Germline V CDR1 and CDR2: KGHDR, SFDVKD. This record comes from a study of control samples from healthy donors and cancer patients. Profiled with immunoSEQ multiplex PCR; TCRdb holds only in-frame clones, not every one. The data hold tens of thousands of clones, with roughly nine tenths observed a single time. This clonotype was sampled from a woman between 50 and 59 years old with colorectal cancer. Sequences were obtained from PBMCs. The J gene is TRBJ2-3, the V gene TRBV24-1; 8 bases are shared with TRBD2. CDR3 sequence: CATSGRGYEDTQYF. The CDR3 DNA is TGTGCCACCAGCGGGAGGGGGTATGAGGATACGCAGTATTTT.